This section outlines one TCR beta chain sequence together with its context. The data derive from a study of T cells in Graves' hyperthyroidism and ophthalmopathy. Researchers took RNA transcripts and amplified the TCR beta CDR3 regions from them. A set of HTBI primers served as the primers for a first-round RT-PCR of the TCR CDR3. TCRdb re-analysed the multiplex PCR reads in MiXCR, keeping a single row per CDR3 protein. The repertoire holds about 740,000 distinct CDR3 sequences, with approximately 15% as singletons. This CDR3 has 14 amino acids. J lost 7 bases, V lost 6 bases, and 9 bases had no gene match. The diagnostic basis comprised clinical symptoms, serum thyroxine and TRAb, thyroid ultrasound and orbital computed tomography. The authors took PBMCs from 10 ml fresh peripheral blood.

The V call is TRBV12-3 or TRBV12-4, the J call TRBJ2-4, with 7 bases lining up with TRBD1. The receptor's source is a woman aged 18-29 years with Graves' hyperthyroidism. Sample: blood. The CDR3 DNA reads TGTGCCAGCAGGTCTGACAGGGATCGCAACATTCAGTACTTC. Its translation is CASRSDRDRNIQYF.